This T cell receptor beta chain was documented in a study of cytomegalovirus exposure and HLA in healthy donors. As for the study in general: Genetic ancestry analysis placed approximately 80% of the 410 or so donors that were genotyped in the Caucasian-associated cluster.

Both 60 Vbeta primers and 13 Jbeta primers went into the PCR. The protocol was immunoSEQ multiplex PCR, while the TCRdb copy is restricted to in-frame clones and leaves out a portion. The data show over 95,000 clones, 74% seen once. From germline, CDR1 is SGHAT and CDR2 FQNNGV. The CDR3 is 15 amino acids. Trimming took 0 bases from V and 7 from J; bases not matched to a gene: 4. The chain carries TRBV11-2 and TRBJ1-5; 9 positions match TRBD1. This TCR was sampled from a human donor in good health. The sequenced sample was PBMCs. As DNA, the CDR3 is TGTGCCAGCAGCTTAGATGGGACAGGGCGGCAGCCCCAGCATTTT. It is translated as CASSLDGTGRQPQHF. The full variable domain, its missing parts supplied by reference TRBV11-2 and TRBJ1-5, is EAGVAQSPRYKIIEKRQSVAFWCNPISGHATLYWYQQILGQGPKLLIQFQNNGVVDDSQLPKDRFSAERLKGVDSTLKIQPAKLEDSAVYLCASSLDGTGRQPQHFGDGTRLSIL.